This T cell receptor (beta chain) derives from a study of shared clonotypes between healthy human individuals. Study at large: The study enrolled a couple of women and three men aged 18 to 49. Study-level results: It was the non-shared clonotypes that had lower generation probabilities than clonotypes shared by all four donors.

Per the original data handling: Filtering of immunoSEQ junctional sequences could not match full-length read filtering. Sequencing was performed with immunoSEQ multiplex PCR; in TCRdb, only in-frame clones are kept and a portion is missing. D and trimming were read from the DNA, whereas the V and J calls and clone size are those reported in that table. This sample has roughly 76,000 clones, with 60% to 70% found just once. To note about this clone: Its antigen is not identified.

With CCR7-negative CD45RA+ TemRA cells, CD45RO+ cells were combined in CD8 memory. The CDR3 sequence is 13 residues long. V dropped 4 bases and J dropped 6; count of bases not matched to a gene: 2. CDR1 and CDR2 (germline): SNHLY, FYNNEI. The receptor comes from a man aged 30 to 45 in good health. This chain uses TRBV2 with TRBJ2-7; TRBD1 matches 11 bases. The sample was memory CD8+ T cells sorted from blood. Indicated subset: CD45RO+ cells pooled with CCR7-negative TemRA cells. This CDR3 is CASSAGTGGEQYF. In nucleotides, the CDR3 is TGTGCCAGCAGTGCAGGGACAGGGGGCGAGCAGTACTTC.